The present TCR beta chain was sequenced within a study of T cells expressing NK-cell markers. Points from the study as a whole: A few of the donors also had these clonotypes leading their CD3+CD56-NKG2C+ fraction.

Comment on this clonotype: Antigen specificity is unknown.

The CDR3 runs to 14 residues. The germline V gene encodes CDR1 MGHRA and CDR2 YSYEKL. TCRdb re-called the 5' RACE reads; one entry per CDR3 protein, DNA not given. This sample carries some 150,000 distinct CDR3 sequences, with 37% going to the ten biggest clones. The source material was blood T cells: a sorted CD56 or NKG2C T cell subset, CD4+ or CD8+ T cells, or bulk PBMC T cells (not recorded which). The chain is built from TRBV4-1 and TRBJ2-1. This clonotype was obtained from a woman between 45 and 65 years old in good health. The CDR3 protein is CASTGGTTYNEQFF.